This T cell receptor (beta chain) was captured by sequencing in a study of control samples from healthy donors and cancer patients. There are 20 residues in the CDR3. In germline, CDR1 is SGDLS, CDR2 YYNGEE. Losses at the gene ends were 4 bases for V and 1 base for J; bases not matched to a gene: 17. Only in-frame clones appear in the TCRdb table, and some are missing; sequencing was by immunoSEQ multiplex PCR. The table shows 80,000 to 100,000 clones, with 79% occurring only once. This sequence joins TRBV9 and TRBJ2-5; 12 bases map to TRBD1. Sequenced: blood. This clonotype originated in a woman under 40 in good health. CDR3 bases: TGTGCCAGCAGCAACCCGGGACAGGGGGCGTATCGGGGTGCCCAAGAGACCCAGTACTTC. Its translation: CASSNPGQGAYRGAQETQYF.